The TCR beta chain under discussion was sequenced for a study of CD8+ T cells in alopecia areata. RNA extraction was followed by reverse transcription into cDNA, which acted as the sequencing template. Generated by immunoSEQ multiplex PCR, the TCRdb table keeps only in-frame clones and is missing some. Of hundreds of thousands of clones in the sample, 65% to 70% are singletons; the top ten hold approximately 1.2%. Germline V gene sequence: CDR1 GTSNPN, CDR2 SVGIG (reference sequence). V dropped 2 bases and J dropped 1 base, with 12 bases sitting between them. The CDR3 contains 16 residues. The chain links TRBV30 to TRBJ2-6; D gene uncertain. The receptor was isolated from a human donor with alopecia areata. Sequencing was performed on CD4+ T cells sorted from blood, taken at week 0. Here the CDR3 reads CAWSRRVGSGANVLTF. CDR3 sequence (DNA): TGTGCCTGGAGTAGGCGCGTGGGATCTGGGGCCAACGTCCTGACTTTC.